These 25 T cell receptor beta chains came from one sample sequenced in a study of blood T cell repertoires in COVID-19. Assay used: immunoSEQ multiplex PCR; TCRdb lists only in-frame clones, some missing. The top ten hold approximately 5.2% of the sample, which has about 220,000 clones, around 86% seen once. Source material: peripheral blood. Receptors originate from a woman aged 70-85 years with COVID-19, enrolled during active disease.

In its sample, this clone was seen once. The rearrangement joins TRBV2 to TRBJ2-7; 7 bases map to TRBD1. The CDR3 length is 11 residues. From germline, CDR1 is SNHLY and CDR2 FYNNEI. V shed 8 bases, J shed 6 bases, and the junction held 4 bases outside the gene matches. Here the CDR3 DNA reads TGTGCCAGCCGGACAGGAGGCGAGCAGTACTTC. Residues: CASRTGGEQYF.

A word on this clone: The same CDR3 can be traced to other DNA sequences in this sample. The V gene is TRBV20-1, the J gene TRBJ1-1; 8 bases agree with TRBD1. The CDR3 contains 11 residues. Per the germline V gene, CDR1 is DFQATT and CDR2 is SNEGSKA (reference sequence). V trimming: 4 bases; J trimming: 8 bases; junction bases outside the gene matches: 3. The CDR3 loop is CSATGQGEAFF. The CDR3, as DNA: TGCAGTGCTACCGGACAGGGAGAAGCTTTCTTT.

In regard to this clone: At the DNA level, this CDR3 is encoded by other sequences in the same sample as well. The chain uses TRBV28 and TRBJ2-3; D unclear. CDR3 size: 12 residues. Germline CDR1 and CDR2: MDHEN and SYDVKM. Trimming removed 6 bases from V and 0 bases from J, with 4 bases in between. CDR3 coding DNA: TGTGCCAGCAGGTCTAGCACAGATACGCAGTATTTT. The encoded protein is CASRSSTDTQYF.

The chain links TRBV30 to TRBJ2-3; TRBD1 might be the D (6 bases). Germline V gene lookup returns CDR1 GTSNPN and CDR2 SVGIG (reference sequence). CDR3 length: 15 residues. The V and J ends lost 3 bases and 2 bases respectively, with 15 bases between them. In DNA, the CDR3 is TGTGCCTGGAGCCGAAGGGGGACCTCCACAGATACGCAGTATTTT. It yields the protein CAWSRRGTSTDTQYF.

This clone was picked up a small number of times. The chain has TRBV25-1 and TRBJ2-7; 14 bases fit TRBD2. V shed 6 bases, J shed 3 bases, and the junction held 1 base outside the gene matches. This CDR3 has 14 amino acids. Looked up from germline, CDR1 is MGHDK and CDR2 is SYGVNS. In DNA, the CDR3 is TGTGCCAGCAGGACTAGCGGGAGGGGCTACGAGCAGTACTTC. It specifies CASRTSGRGYEQYF.

In DNA form, the CDR3 reads TGCAGCGTGGGGTACGGGAGGGCTACGGAGCAGTACTTC. Encoded protein: CSVGYGRATEQYF. V and J are TRBV29-1 and TRBJ2-7; 8 nucleotides match TRBD2. This CDR3 region has 13 residues. Losses at the gene ends were 6 bases for V and 7 bases for J; bases not matched to a gene: 11. Germline CDR1 SQVTM, CDR2 ANQGSEA.

V and J are TRBV5-1 and TRBJ1-4; no clear D. The CDR3 is made up of 14 amino acids. Trimming removed 0 bases at V and 2 bases at J, with 5 bases between. Germline CDR1 SGHRS, CDR2 YFSETQ. The CDR3 DNA reads TGCGCCAGCAGCTTGGACGGGACTAATGAAAAACTGTTTTTT. It codes for CASSLDGTNEKLFF.

V is TRBV27 and J is TRBJ2-5, with D possibly matching TRBD1 (6 bases). This CDR3 contains 14 residues. Trimming left V 7 bases short and J 1 base short, with 13 bases between. Germline assignment: CDR1 MNHEY and CDR2 SMNVEV (reference sequence). For the CDR3, the DNA is TGTGCCAGCATCTTAGGACAGATCCAAGAGACCCAGTACTTC. Its protein is CASILGQIQETQYF.

The V and J genes are TRBV4-3 and TRBJ2-2; 13 bases map to TRBD2. This CDR3 comprises 16 residues. Germline V gene data show CDR1 as LGHNA and CDR2 as YSLEER. Trimming cost V 8 bases and J 5 bases; bases outside gene matches: 8. The CDR3 nucleotides read TGCGCCAGCGGCGGACTAGCGGGAGTAAAGACCGGGGAGCTGTTTTTT. Protein: CASGGLAGVKTGELFF.

V and J are TRBV29-1 and TRBJ2-3; TRBD2 might be the D (7 bases). Germline-derived CDR1 and CDR2 are SQVTM and ANQGSEA. This CDR3 region has 16 residues. Deletions cut 1 base from V and 1 base from J, with 15 bases between. The CDR3 loop is CSVEGQGGECTDTQYF. The CDR3 nucleotides read TGCAGCGTTGAAGGACAAGGGGGGGAATGCACAGATACGCAGTATTTT.

The CDR3: CASSEWGTGRYEQYF. CDR3 DNA: TGTGCCAGCAGTGAATGGGGGACAGGACGCTACGAGCAGTACTTC. The chain links TRBV25-1 to TRBJ2-7; TRBD1 aligns across 8 bases. The trim removed 1 base at V and 3 bases at J, leaving 5 bases unmatched. Per germline, CDR1 MGHDK and CDR2 SYGVNS. The CDR3 runs to 15 residues.

J is TRBJ2-7 and V is TRBV6-5, with 7 bases lining up with TRBD2. The germline V gene has CDR1 MNHEY and CDR2 SVGAGI. V trimming: 8 bases; J trimming: 3 bases; junction bases outside the gene matches: 10. The CDR3 contains 14 residues. The CDR3 nucleotides are TGTGCCAGCCGGCGGGAGTCGTATATCTACGAGCAGTACTTC. It specifies CASRRESYIYEQYF.

In its sample, this clone was seen a few times. The identical CDR3 is also encoded by other nucleotide sequences in the sample. The chain uses TRBV5-1 and TRBJ2-7, with D uncertain. The CDR3 is made up of 12 amino acids. Trimming removed 4 bases at V and 3 bases at J, with 8 bases between. Germline loops: CDR1 SGHRS, CDR2 YFSETQ. The CDR3 coding sequence is TGCGCCAGCAGCCTACGAGGCTACGAGCAGTACTTC. This codes for CASSLRGYEQYF.

This chain uses TRBV5-1 with TRBJ1-1; 8 bases fit TRBD1. Trimming took 4 bases from V and 1 from J; bases not matched to a gene: 6. The CDR3 is 15 amino acids. The germline V gene encodes CDR1 SGHRS and CDR2 YFSETQ. For the CDR3, the DNA is TGCGCCAGCAGCCACGGCGGACAGGGGAACACTGAAGCTTTCTTT. Translated, it gives CASSHGGQGNTEAFF.

This chain links TRBV9 with TRBJ2-1, with 9 bases matching TRBD1. Germline V gene sequence: CDR1 SGDLS, CDR2 YYNGEE. V gave up 4 bases and J gave up 9 bases; unmatched junction bases: 8. The CDR3 loop spans 14 amino acids. The CDR3, as DNA: TGTGCCAGCAGCACAGGGGGCGCTTGGGTTGAGCAGTTCTTC. This encodes CASSTGGAWVEQFF. Variable domain in full (rest from reference TRBV9 and TRBJ2-1): DSGVTQTPKHLITATGQRVTLRCSPRSGDLSVYWYQQSLDQGLQFLIQYYNGEERAKGNILERFSAQQFPDLHSELNLSSLELGDSALYFCASSTGGAWVEQFFGPGTRLTVL.

V and J are TRBV19 and TRBJ1-5; 12 bases line up with TRBD1. V shed 4 bases, J shed 3 bases, and the junction held 4 bases outside the gene matches. The CDR3 extends over 16 amino acids. Germline V gene data show CDR1 as LNHDA and CDR2 as SQIVND (reference sequence). The CDR3 here is CASSKGTGGSNQPQHF. CDR3 nucleotide sequence: TGTGCCAGTAGTAAAGGGACAGGGGGCTCCAATCAGCCCCAGCATTTT.

The chain joins TRBV9 to TRBJ1-1, with D uncertain. Per germline, CDR1 SGDLS and CDR2 YYNGEE. The ends were cut back, 4 bases at V and 5 bases at J, with 18 bases in the middle. The CDR3 sequence is 15 residues long. CDR3 residues: CASSPKLLGSTEAFF. The CDR3 DNA is TGTGCCAGCAGCCCTAAACTGTTGGGGAGTACTGAAGCTTTCTTT.

J is TRBJ2-2 and V is TRBV7-2, with 9 bases aligning to TRBD2. V shed 0 bases, J shed 5 bases, and the junction held 4 bases outside the gene matches. In germline, CDR1 is SGHTA, CDR2 FQGNSA. The CDR3 covers 16 residues. In DNA, the CDR3 is TGTGCCAGCAGCTTAGCGTTTCTAGCGGGAACCGGGGAGCTGTTTTTT. Its translation is CASSLAFLAGTGELFF.

This sequence joins TRBV15 and TRBJ1-3; no definite D call. V lost 2 bases to trimming and J lost 2 bases, with 13 bases between them. The CDR3 has 16 residues. Germline V lookup: CDR1 LNHNV, CDR2 YYDKDF (reference sequence). CDR3 amino acids: CATSRISGGTGNTIYF. CDR3 coding DNA: TGTGCCACCAGCAGAATCTCGGGAGGGACTGGAAACACCATATATTTT. The full variable domain, its missing parts supplied by reference TRBV15 and TRBJ1-3, is DAMVIQNPRYQVTQFGKPVTLSCSQTLNHNVMYWYQQKSSQAPKLLFHYYDKDFNNEADTPDNFQSRRPNTSFCFLDIRSPGLGDTAMYLCATSRISGGTGNTIYFGEGSWLTVV.

The chain carries TRBV28 and TRBJ1-1; D is undetermined. Germline assignment: CDR1 MDHEN and CDR2 SYDVKM. This CDR3 is 13 amino acids long. With 6 bases removed from V and 1 base from J, the gap between germline ends came to 9 bases. This CDR3 is CASRSPGNTEAFF. CDR3 DNA: TGTGCCAGCAGGTCCCCAGGGAACACTGAAGCTTTCTTT.

The rearrangement uses TRBV5-1 and TRBJ2-3; TRBD2 aligns across 8 bases. The junction had 9 bases not matched to a gene; V was cut back by 4 bases and J by 2 bases. The V gene's germline CDR1 is SGHRS and CDR2 YFSETQ. The CDR3 spans 16 residues. The CDR3 DNA is TGCGCCAGCAGCCTTGGGGTACTAGCGGACACAGATACGCAGTATTTT. Translated, it gives CASSLGVLADTDTQYF.

This chain connects TRBV5-1 to TRBJ2-7; 10 bases match TRBD1. V lost 2 bases to trimming and J lost 6 bases; unmatched junction nucleotides: 5. The germline V gene encodes CDR1 SGHRS and CDR2 YFSETQ. The CDR3 has 14 residues. CDR3 nucleotides: TGCGCCAGCAGCTTTGGGACAGGGGACTTCGAGCAGTACTTC. Translation gives CASSFGTGDFEQYF. The full variable domain, its missing parts supplied by reference TRBV5-1 and TRBJ2-7, is KAGVTQTPRYLIKTRGQQVTLSCSPISGHRSVSWYQQTPGQGLQFLFEYFSETQRNKGNFPGRFSGRQFSNSRSEMNVSTLELGDSALYLCASSFGTGDFEQYFGPGTRLTVT.

This chain links TRBV5-4 with TRBJ2-1, with TRBD2 matching 14 bases. Germline V CDR1 and CDR2: SGHNT, YYREEE (reference sequence). Trimming removed 3 bases from V and 4 bases from J; junction bases left unmatched: 6. There are 17 residues in the CDR3. CDR3 DNA sequence: TGTGCCAGCAGCTCCGGACTAGCGGGAGGATCGTACAATGAGCAGTTCTTC. Its protein is CASSSGLAGGSYNEQFF.

The genes are TRBV28 and TRBJ2-3, with TRBD2 matching over 12 bases. The ends lost 5 bases at V and 7 bases at J; junction bases unmatched: 13. Germline V CDR1 and CDR2: MDHEN, SYDVKM. The CDR3 spans 17 residues. The CDR3 DNA is TGTGCCAGCAGTATAATCAATACTAGCGGGAGGATGAATACGCAGTATTTT. This encodes CASSIINTSGRMNTQYF.

The chain recombines TRBV28 with TRBJ2-5, with TRBD2 identical over 8 bases. The junction had 5 bases not matched to a gene; V was cut back by 3 bases and J by 5 bases. Germline loops: CDR1 MDHEN, CDR2 SYDVKM. The CDR3 is made up of 14 amino acids. CDR3 nucleotides: TGTGCCAGCAGTTTGCCGGGAGGGGCGGAGACCCAGTACTTC. Translated: CASSLPGGAETQYF.